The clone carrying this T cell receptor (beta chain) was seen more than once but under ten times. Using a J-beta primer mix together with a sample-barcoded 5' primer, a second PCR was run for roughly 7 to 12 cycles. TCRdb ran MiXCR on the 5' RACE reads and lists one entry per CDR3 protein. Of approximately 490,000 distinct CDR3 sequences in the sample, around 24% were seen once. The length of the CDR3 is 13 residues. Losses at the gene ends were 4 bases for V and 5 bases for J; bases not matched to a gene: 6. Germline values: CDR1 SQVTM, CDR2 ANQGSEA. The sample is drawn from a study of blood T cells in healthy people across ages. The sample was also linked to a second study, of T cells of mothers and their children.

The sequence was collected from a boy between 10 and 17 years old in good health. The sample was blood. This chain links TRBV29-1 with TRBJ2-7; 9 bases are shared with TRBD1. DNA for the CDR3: TGCAGCGTTGTTGGACAGGGGAACCACGAGCAGTACTTC. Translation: CSVVGQGNHEQYF.